The subject of this entry is one T cell receptor (beta chain). Its antigen remains undetermined. No qualities accompany the bases; no much larger clone lies one base away. The immunoSEQ Assay, a bias-controlled multiplex PCR, was used to amplify TCRbeta CDR3 regions from genomic DNA. The authors processed their data as follows. Nucleated cell counts per sample were estimated from amplification of reference gene primers within the assay. To quantify the absolute abundance of each unique TCRbeta CDR3 rearrangement, sequence reads were collapsed and filtered. For each sample, productive Simpson clonality was calculated as the square root of Simpson's diversity index over productive rearrangements. TCRdb re-hosts the immuneACCESS table, in-frame sequences only. Its copies lack some clones; in the studies checked, an unresolved V gene accounts for under half of them, and the cause for the rest is not known. Clone size and V and J calls were adopted from that table, with D and trimming inferred from the DNA. The sample contains 75,000 to 100,000 clones, roughly 80% of them found a single time. The ten largest clonotypes hold about 10% of the sample.

The collaborating institutions used their own protocols to collect whole blood in K2EDTA tubes. For TCRbeta analysis, collaborator samples were shipped as frozen whole blood, as isolated PBMCs, or as DNA extracted from either sample type. This record comes from a study of blood T cell repertoires in COVID-19 (dated by TCRdb to about 2020). A note on the overall study: Samples from collaborators originated in the United States, Italy and Spain and spanned both the acute and convalescent phases of COVID-19. Deeply sampled blood TCRbeta repertoires from subjects exposed to, actively infected with, or recovered from COVID-19 were included in the dataset. The prospective study material was composed of cDNA or gDNA derived from T cells, B-cell-depleted T cells, or PBMCs. The repertoires were released in a freely available public database meant as a resource for research on the immune response to SARS-CoV-2. Where HLA class I and class II types were available, the types were taken from metadata supplied by the sample provider, not from assay-based typing. Samples were obtained from the ongoing ImmuneRACE study (first 160 participants) and from 950 to 1,500 subjects provided by 6 global collaborators. Nearly every sample came with metadata listing a de-identified subject ID, COVID-19 status, age in years and sex. Here is what the overall study found, with its caveats: Clinical and demographic metadata were provided uncurated, with the amount varying by source and participant.

The sample consisted of peripheral blood. The TCR originated in a woman older than 75 with acute or convalescent COVID-19.

The DNA reads as follows: TGTGCCAGCAGTTTTCGAGGGGGGGGCAACTATGGCTACACCTTC. Protein translation: CASSFRGGGNYGYTF. The chain uses TRBV6-5 and TRBJ1-2; the D segment could be TRBD1, given 6 matching bases. V drops 4 bases and J drops 2 bases, leaving 14 bases in between. From cysteine to phenylalanine, the CDR3 is 15 amino acids long. Of the read, only the CDR3 DNA is kept; its 45 bases are in frame from base 1. CDR1 is given as MNHEY and CDR2 as SVGAGI, both from the germline V gene.